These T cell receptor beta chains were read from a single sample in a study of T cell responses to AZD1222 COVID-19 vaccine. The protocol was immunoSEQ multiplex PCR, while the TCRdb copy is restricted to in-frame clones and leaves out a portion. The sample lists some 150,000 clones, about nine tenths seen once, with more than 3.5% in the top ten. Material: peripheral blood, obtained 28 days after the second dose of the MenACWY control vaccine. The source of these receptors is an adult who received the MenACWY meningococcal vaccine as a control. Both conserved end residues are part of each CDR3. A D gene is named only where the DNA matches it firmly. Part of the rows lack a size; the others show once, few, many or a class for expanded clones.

CDR3 protein: CATSRGAGGQRNEQYF; CDR3 DNA: TGTGCCACCAGCAGAGGGGCGGGAGGGCAACGTAACGAGCAGTACTTC; CDR3 length: 16; J gene: TRBJ2-7; V gene: TRBV15; D gene: TRBD2; clone size: NA
CDR3 protein: CASSLVPGMTYNEQFF; CDR3 DNA: TGCGCCAGCAGCTTGGTCCCAGGTATGACCTACAATGAGCAGTTCTTC; CDR3 length: 16; J gene: TRBJ2-1; V gene: TRBV5-1; D gene: NA; clone size: NA
CDR3 protein: CASSDRGSNQPQHF; CDR3 DNA: TGTGCCAGCAGTGACAGGGGGAGCAATCAGCCCCAGCATTTT; CDR3 length: 14; J gene: TRBJ1-5; V gene: TRBV2; D gene: TRBD1; clone size: NA
CDR3 protein: CASSIAASSYNEQFF; CDR3 DNA: TGTGCCAGTAGTATCGCAGCTAGCTCCTACAATGAGCAGTTCTTC; CDR3 length: 15; J gene: TRBJ2-1; V gene: TRBV19; D gene: NA; clone size: NA
CDR3 protein: CASSQDPRQGSNSPLHF; CDR3 DNA: TGTGCCAGCAGCCAAGACCCCCGGCAGGGGTCCAATTCACCCCTCCACTTT; CDR3 length: 17; J gene: TRBJ1-6; V gene: TRBV3-1/TRBV3-2; D gene: NA; clone size: NA
CDR3 protein: CASSSPGTEGQPQHF; CDR3 DNA: TGTGCCAGCAGTTCCCCCGGGACAGAGGGTCAGCCCCAGCATTTT; CDR3 length: 15; J gene: TRBJ1-5; V gene: TRBV2; D gene: TRBD1; clone size: NA
CDR3 protein: CASSSFTDQPQHF; CDR3 DNA: TGTGCCAGCAGTTCCTTCACAGATCAGCCCCAGCATTTT; CDR3 length: 13; J gene: TRBJ1-5; V gene: TRBV28; D gene: NA; clone size: once
CDR3 protein: CATSRDRDMGNTIYF; CDR3 DNA: TGTGCCACCAGCAGAGATCGGGACATGGGAAACACCATATATTTT; CDR3 length: 15; J gene: TRBJ1-3; V gene: TRBV15; D gene: NA; clone size: NA
CDR3 protein: CASSYQGDYGYTF; CDR3 DNA: TGTGCCAGCAGTTACCAGGGGGACTATGGCTACACCTTC; CDR3 length: 13; J gene: TRBJ1-2; V gene: TRBV27; D gene: TRBD1; clone size: NA
CDR3 protein: CASSLEANTGELFF; CDR3 DNA: TGCGCCAGCAGCCTGGAGGCGAACACCGGGGAGCTGTTTTTT; CDR3 length: 14; J gene: TRBJ2-2; V gene: TRBV4-1; D gene: NA; clone size: NA
CDR3 protein: CSASLSNPNQPQHF; CDR3 DNA: TGCAGTGCTAGTCTGTCTAACCCCAATCAGCCCCAGCATTTT; CDR3 length: 14; J gene: TRBJ1-5; V gene: TRBV20-1; D gene: NA; clone size: NA
CDR3 protein: CASGTGVSPLHF; CDR3 DNA: TGTGCCAGCGGTACAGGGGTATCACCCCTCCACTTT; CDR3 length: 12; J gene: TRBJ1-6; V gene: TRBV5-6; D gene: TRBD1; clone size: NA
CDR3 protein: CASSLSPAGGPYEQYF; CDR3 DNA: TGTGCCAGCAGCTTAAGCCCGGCAGGGGGCCCTTACGAGCAGTACTTC; CDR3 length: 16; J gene: TRBJ2-7; V gene: TRBV7-3; D gene: TRBD1; clone size: NA
CDR3 protein: CSVSEYNEQFF; CDR3 DNA: TGCAGCGTTAGCGAATACAATGAGCAGTTCTTC; CDR3 length: 11; J gene: TRBJ2-1; V gene: TRBV29-1; D gene: NA; clone size: NA
CDR3 protein: CASSLVSLSGNTIYF; CDR3 DNA: TGTGCCAGCAGCTTAGTTTCCCTCTCTGGAAACACCATATATTTT; CDR3 length: 15; J gene: TRBJ1-3; V gene: TRBV7-2; D gene: NA; clone size: NA
CDR3 protein: CASSQVAGTYNEQFF; CDR3 DNA: TGTGCCAGCAGCCAAGTGGCAGGGACCTACAATGAGCAGTTCTTC; CDR3 length: 15; J gene: TRBJ2-1; V gene: TRBV14; D gene: NA; clone size: NA
CDR3 protein: CASNIGLAGAYEQYF; CDR3 DNA: TGTGCCAGCAATATAGGACTAGCGGGAGCCTACGAGCAGTACTTC; CDR3 length: 15; J gene: TRBJ2-7; V gene: TRBV2; D gene: TRBD2; clone size: NA
CDR3 protein: CASSQDPSDTQYF; CDR3 DNA: TGCGCCAGCAGCCAAGATCCTTCAGATACGCAGTATTTT; CDR3 length: 13; J gene: TRBJ2-3; V gene: TRBV4-3; D gene: NA; clone size: NA
CDR3 protein: CASSQGRAGSYEQYF; CDR3 DNA: TGTGCCAGCAGCCAAGGTCGGGCGGGTTCATACGAGCAGTACTTC; CDR3 length: 15; J gene: TRBJ2-7; V gene: TRBV11-2; D gene: NA; clone size: once
CDR3 protein: CASGGRPSGNEQFF; CDR3 DNA: TGTGCCAGTGGGGGGCGGCCGTCGGGCAATGAGCAGTTCTTC; CDR3 length: 14; J gene: TRBJ2-1; V gene: TRBV28; D gene: NA; clone size: NA
CDR3 protein: CASSQQGAADTQYF; CDR3 DNA: TGTGCCAGTAGTCAACAGGGGGCGGCAGATACGCAGTATTTT; CDR3 length: 14; J gene: TRBJ2-3; V gene: TRBV19; D gene: TRBD1; clone size: NA
CDR3 protein: CASSPRTAAGELFF; CDR3 DNA: TGTGCCAGTAGCCCTCGGACAGCTGCCGGGGAGCTGTTTTTT; CDR3 length: 14; J gene: TRBJ2-2; V gene: TRBV19; D gene: NA; clone size: once
CDR3 protein: CASSLGTEAFF; CDR3 DNA: TGTGCCAGCAGTTTAGGCACTGAAGCTTTCTTT; CDR3 length: 11; J gene: TRBJ1-1; V gene: TRBV27; D gene: NA; clone size: NA
CDR3 protein: CASNWDRGAGELFF; CDR3 DNA: TGTGCCAGTAACTGGGACAGGGGAGCCGGGGAGCTGTTTTTT; CDR3 length: 14; J gene: TRBJ2-2; V gene: TRBV6-5; D gene: TRBD1; clone size: NA
CDR3 protein: CASLYETEAFF; CDR3 DNA: TGTGCCTCGCTGTACGAGACTGAAGCTTTCTTT; CDR3 length: 11; J gene: TRBJ1-1; V gene: TRBV30; D gene: NA; clone size: NA
CDR3 protein: CASSYSDRLMNTEAFF; CDR3 DNA: TGTGCCAGCAGTTATTCCGACCGGTTAATGAACACTGAAGCTTTCTTT; CDR3 length: 16; J gene: TRBJ1-1; V gene: TRBV6-5; D gene: NA; clone size: NA
CDR3 protein: CASSKQEGRTGELFF; CDR3 DNA: TGTGCCAGCAGCAAACAGGAGGGGAGAACCGGGGAGCTGTTTTTT; CDR3 length: 15; J gene: TRBJ2-2; V gene: TRBV3-1/TRBV3-2; D gene: NA; clone size: NA
CDR3 protein: CASSLDRGSYEQYF; CDR3 DNA: TGTGCCAGCAGCTTGGACAGGGGCTCCTACGAGCAGTACTTC; CDR3 length: 14; J gene: TRBJ2-7; V gene: TRBV7-2; D gene: TRBD1; clone size: NA
CDR3 protein: CASSLPGSGTGELFF; CDR3 DNA: TGTGCCAGCAGTTTACCCGGGAGCGGGACCGGGGAGCTGTTTTTT; CDR3 length: 15; J gene: TRBJ2-2; V gene: TRBV28; D gene: NA; clone size: NA
CDR3 protein: CASRGEKLFF; CDR3 DNA: TGTGCCAGCCGGGGTGAAAAACTGTTTTTT; CDR3 length: 10; J gene: TRBJ1-4; V gene: TRBV12-3/TRBV12-4; D gene: NA; clone size: NA
CDR3 protein: CSVPTNTEAFF; CDR3 DNA: TGCAGCGTTCCCACCAACACTGAAGCTTTCTTT; CDR3 length: 11; J gene: TRBJ1-1; V gene: TRBV29-1; D gene: NA; clone size: NA
CDR3 protein: CATSREPGLIFAYEQYF; CDR3 DNA: TGTGCCACCAGCAGAGAACCGGGACTGATCTTTGCCTACGAGCAGTACTTC; CDR3 length: 17; J gene: TRBJ2-7; V gene: TRBV15; D gene: NA; clone size: NA
CDR3 protein: CASSYSWEAGELFF; CDR3 DNA: TGTGCCAGCAGTTACTCGTGGGAGGCCGGGGAGCTGTTTTTT; CDR3 length: 14; J gene: TRBJ2-2; V gene: TRBV6-5; D gene: NA; clone size: NA
CDR3 protein: CSVRGQAGGHEQYF; CDR3 DNA: TGCAGCGTTCGGGGCCAGGCAGGGGGCCACGAGCAGTACTTC; CDR3 length: 14; J gene: TRBJ2-7; V gene: TRBV29-1; D gene: TRBD1; clone size: NA
CDR3 protein: CASSLTGGNTEAFF; CDR3 DNA: TGTGCCAGCAGTTTAACAGGGGGGAACACTGAAGCTTTCTTT; CDR3 length: 14; J gene: TRBJ1-1; V gene: TRBV27; D gene: TRBD1; clone size: NA
CDR3 protein: CASSYFWEQETQYF; CDR3 DNA: TGTGCCAGCAGTTACTTCTGGGAACAAGAGACCCAGTACTTC; CDR3 length: 14; J gene: TRBJ2-5; V gene: TRBV6-5; D gene: NA; clone size: NA
CDR3 protein: CSVGTGYYTGELFF; CDR3 DNA: TGCAGCGTCGGGACAGGGTATTACACCGGGGAGCTGTTTTTT; CDR3 length: 14; J gene: TRBJ2-2; V gene: TRBV29-1; D gene: TRBD1; clone size: once
CDR3 protein: CASGGLPLSGQYF; CDR3 DNA: TGCGCCAGCGGGGGACTTCCCTTAAGCGGGCAGTACTTC; CDR3 length: 13; J gene: TRBJ2-7; V gene: TRBV10-1; D gene: NA; clone size: NA
CDR3 protein: CASSQGASGRSDTQYF; CDR3 DNA: TGCGCCAGCAGCCAAGGTGCTAGCGGGAGATCAGATACGCAGTATTTT; CDR3 length: 16; J gene: TRBJ2-3; V gene: TRBV4-1; D gene: TRBD2; clone size: NA
CDR3 protein: CASSRYVRERETQYF; CDR3 DNA: TGTGCCAGCAGTAGATACGTGCGGGAGAGAGAGACCCAGTACTTC; CDR3 length: 15; J gene: TRBJ2-5; V gene: TRBV6-2/TRBV6-3; D gene: TRBD2; clone size: once
CDR3 protein: CASSPSTGNTPIYGYTF; CDR3 DNA: TGTGCCAGCTCACCATCGACAGGGAACACCCCTATTTATGGCTACACCTTC; CDR3 length: 17; J gene: TRBJ1-2; V gene: TRBV18; D gene: TRBD1; clone size: NA
CDR3 protein: CASSTQGRTEAFF; CDR3 DNA: TGTGCCAGCAGCACACAGGGTAGAACTGAAGCTTTCTTT; CDR3 length: 13; J gene: TRBJ1-1; V gene: TRBV7-9; D gene: NA; clone size: once
CDR3 protein: CASKGRGADTQYF; CDR3 DNA: TGTGCCAGTAAGGGCAGGGGGGCAGATACGCAGTATTTT; CDR3 length: 13; J gene: TRBJ2-3; V gene: TRBV19; D gene: NA; clone size: NA
CDR3 protein: CASSSKGNSPLHF; CDR3 DNA: TGTGCCAGCAGTTCTAAAGGGAATTCACCCCTCCACTTT; CDR3 length: 13; J gene: TRBJ1-6; V gene: TRBV12-3/TRBV12-4; D gene: NA; clone size: NA
CDR3 protein: CAISESAQGDSPLHF; CDR3 DNA: TGTGCCATCAGTGAGTCGGCCCAGGGAGATTCACCCCTCCACTTT; CDR3 length: 15; J gene: TRBJ1-6; V gene: TRBV10-3; D gene: NA; clone size: NA
CDR3 protein: CASSSDIGGYEQYF; CDR3 DNA: TGTGCCAGCTCATCAGACATTGGGGGCTACGAGCAGTACTTC; CDR3 length: 14; J gene: TRBJ2-7; V gene: TRBV18; D gene: NA; clone size: NA
CDR3 protein: CASTYIGPLYTEAFF; CDR3 DNA: TGTGCCAGTACCTACATTGGGCCACTATACACTGAAGCTTTCTTT; CDR3 length: 15; J gene: TRBJ1-1; V gene: TRBV19; D gene: NA; clone size: NA
CDR3 protein: CASSPRTVSREKLFF; CDR3 DNA: TGTGCCAGCAGCCCGCGGACAGTCTCGCGTGAAAAACTGTTTTTT; CDR3 length: 15; J gene: TRBJ1-4; V gene: TRBV3-1/TRBV3-2; D gene: NA; clone size: NA
CDR3 protein: CATNKGASDTGELFF; CDR3 DNA: TGTGCCACCAACAAGGGGGCTTCGGACACTGGGGAGCTGTTTTTT; CDR3 length: 15; J gene: TRBJ2-2; V gene: TRBV7-9; D gene: TRBD1; clone size: NA
CDR3 protein: CASSHHRGSYEQYF; CDR3 DNA: TGCGCCAGCAGCCATCATCGGGGGTCCTACGAGCAGTACTTC; CDR3 length: 14; J gene: TRBJ2-7; V gene: TRBV4-1; D gene: NA; clone size: NA
CDR3 protein: CASSLETGLNQPQHF; CDR3 DNA: TGTGCCAGCAGCTTAGAGACAGGGCTCAATCAGCCCCAGCATTTT; CDR3 length: 15; J gene: TRBJ1-5; V gene: TRBV7-6; D gene: TRBD1; clone size: NA
CDR3 protein: CASSPSLGLYNEQFF; CDR3 DNA: TGCGCCAGCAGCCCCTCTTTGGGGCTTTACAATGAGCAGTTCTTC; CDR3 length: 15; J gene: TRBJ2-1; V gene: TRBV5-1; D gene: NA; clone size: NA
CDR3 protein: CASSEVRLHYNSPLHF; CDR3 DNA: TGTGCCAGCAGTGAAGTCAGGTTACACTATAATTCACCCCTCCACTTT; CDR3 length: 16; J gene: TRBJ1-6; V gene: TRBV2; D gene: NA; clone size: NA
CDR3 protein: CASRTGSTEQFF; CDR3 DNA: TGTGCCAGCAGAACGGGGTCTACTGAGCAGTTCTTC; CDR3 length: 12; J gene: TRBJ2-1; V gene: TRBV6-5; D gene: NA; clone size: NA
CDR3 protein: CASSAQTGISYEQYF; CDR3 DNA: TGTGCCAGTAGTGCCCAGACAGGGATCTCCTACGAGCAGTACTTC; CDR3 length: 15; J gene: TRBJ2-7; V gene: TRBV19; D gene: TRBD1; clone size: NA